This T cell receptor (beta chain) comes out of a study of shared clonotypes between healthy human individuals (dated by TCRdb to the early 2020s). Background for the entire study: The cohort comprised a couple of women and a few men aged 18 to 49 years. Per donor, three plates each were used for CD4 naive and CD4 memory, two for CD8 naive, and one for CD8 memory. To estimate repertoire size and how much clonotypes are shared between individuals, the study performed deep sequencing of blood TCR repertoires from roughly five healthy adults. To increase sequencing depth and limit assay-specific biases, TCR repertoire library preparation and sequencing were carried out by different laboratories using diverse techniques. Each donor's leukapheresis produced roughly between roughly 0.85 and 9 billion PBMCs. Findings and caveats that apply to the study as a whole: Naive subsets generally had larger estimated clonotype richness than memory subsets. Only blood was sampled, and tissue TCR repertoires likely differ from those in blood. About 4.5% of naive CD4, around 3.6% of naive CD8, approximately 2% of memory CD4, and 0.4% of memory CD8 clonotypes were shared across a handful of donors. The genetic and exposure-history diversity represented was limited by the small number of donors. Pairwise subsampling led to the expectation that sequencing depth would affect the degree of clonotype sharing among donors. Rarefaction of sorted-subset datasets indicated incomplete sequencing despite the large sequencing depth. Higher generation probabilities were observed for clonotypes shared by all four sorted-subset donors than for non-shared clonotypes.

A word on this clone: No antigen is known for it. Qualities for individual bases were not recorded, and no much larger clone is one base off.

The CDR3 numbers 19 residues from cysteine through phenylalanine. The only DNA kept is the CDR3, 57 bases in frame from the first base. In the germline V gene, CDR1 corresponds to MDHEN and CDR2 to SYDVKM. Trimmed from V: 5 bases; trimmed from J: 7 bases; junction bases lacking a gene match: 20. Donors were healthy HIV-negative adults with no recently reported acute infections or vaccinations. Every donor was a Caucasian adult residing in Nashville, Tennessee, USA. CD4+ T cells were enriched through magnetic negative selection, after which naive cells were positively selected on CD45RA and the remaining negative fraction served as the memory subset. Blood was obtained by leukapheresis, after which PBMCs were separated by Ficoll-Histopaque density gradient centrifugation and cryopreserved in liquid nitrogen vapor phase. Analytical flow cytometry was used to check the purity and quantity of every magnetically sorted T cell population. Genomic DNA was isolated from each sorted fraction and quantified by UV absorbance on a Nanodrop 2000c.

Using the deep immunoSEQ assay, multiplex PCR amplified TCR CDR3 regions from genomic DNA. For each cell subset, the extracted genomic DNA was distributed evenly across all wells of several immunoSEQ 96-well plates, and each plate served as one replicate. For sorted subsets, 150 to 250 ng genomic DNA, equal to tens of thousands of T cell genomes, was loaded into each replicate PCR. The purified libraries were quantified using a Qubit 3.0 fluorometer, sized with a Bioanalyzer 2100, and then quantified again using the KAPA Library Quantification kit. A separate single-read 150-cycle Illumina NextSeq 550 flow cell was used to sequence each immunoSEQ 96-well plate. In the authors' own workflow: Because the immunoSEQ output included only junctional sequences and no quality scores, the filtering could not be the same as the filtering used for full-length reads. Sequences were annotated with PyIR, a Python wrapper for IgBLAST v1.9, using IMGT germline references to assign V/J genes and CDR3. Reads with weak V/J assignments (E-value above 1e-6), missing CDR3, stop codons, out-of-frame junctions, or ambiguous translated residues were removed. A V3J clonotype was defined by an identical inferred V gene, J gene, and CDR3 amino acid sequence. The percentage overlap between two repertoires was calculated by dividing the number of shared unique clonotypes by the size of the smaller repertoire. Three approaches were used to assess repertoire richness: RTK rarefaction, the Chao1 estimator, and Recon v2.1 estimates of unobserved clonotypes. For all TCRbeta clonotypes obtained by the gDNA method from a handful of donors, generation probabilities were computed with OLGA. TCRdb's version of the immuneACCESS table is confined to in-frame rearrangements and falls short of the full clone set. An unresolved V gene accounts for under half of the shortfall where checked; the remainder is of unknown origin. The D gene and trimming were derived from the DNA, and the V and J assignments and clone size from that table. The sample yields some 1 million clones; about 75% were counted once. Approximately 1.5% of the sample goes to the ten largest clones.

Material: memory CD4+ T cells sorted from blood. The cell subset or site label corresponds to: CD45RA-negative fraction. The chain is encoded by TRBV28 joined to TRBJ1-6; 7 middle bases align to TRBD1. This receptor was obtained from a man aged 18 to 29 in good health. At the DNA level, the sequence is TGTGCCAGCAGTCTAGAGCCTTTTTACAGGGGCTGGGGGAATTCACCCCTCCACTTT. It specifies CASSLEPFYRGWGNSPLHF.